One and the same sample provided the 10 T cell receptor beta chains below, sequenced in a study of T cells after yellow fever vaccination (dated by TCRdb to about 2019). Libraries came from 5' RACE. The listed sequencing device is Illumina NovaSeq 6000. The public reads were run again by TCRdb, first through fastp at Q25 and then through MiXCR, and only productive beta chains were kept. Entries are consolidated by CDR3 protein sequence, retaining the most common genes and DNA. The sample includes around 320,000 distinct CDR3 sequences, with roughly 8.7% observed a single time. Clones ranked in the top ten supply over 3% of the sample. The sample's treatment or condition label, in plain terms: live attenuated yellow fever vaccine strain. This specimen consisted of CD4+ T cells sorted from PBMCs, obtained 5 days after the yellow fever booster vaccination. These TCRs come from a man younger than 35 who received the YFV17D yellow fever vaccine.

This clonotype has a handful of counts. V usage is TRBV21-1 and J usage is TRBJ2-3; the table's D gene call, TRBD1, was not cross checked with the DNA. TRBV21-1 is designated a pseudogene. The CDR3 has 17 amino acids. The chain's CDR3 is CASSTNPRGPRQDTQYF. The CDR3 DNA follows: TGTGCCAGCAGCACCAATCCGCGGGGGCCCCGCCAGGATACGCAGTATTTT.

This clonotype turned up a few times. This chain uses TRBV6-5 with TRBJ2-7; the D gene is possibly TRBD1 (6 bases). The CDR3 consists of 13 residues. V shed 5 bases and J shed 5 bases, with 13 bases lying between them. Germline lookup yields CDR1 MNHEY and CDR2 SVGAGI. The CDR3 spells CASSNQGTNEQYF. CDR3 sequence (DNA): TGTGCCAGCAGTAACCAGGGGACAAACGAGCAGTACTTC.

This clonotype came up a few times. The chain carries TRBV4-3 and TRBJ1-5; D not resolved. Germline V lookup: CDR1 LGHNA, CDR2 YSLEER. This CDR3 comprises 14 residues. V shed 0 bases and J shed 9 bases, with 12 bases lying between them. For the CDR3, the DNA is TGCGCCAGCAGCCAAGATCGAGGGATTTTGCCCCAGCATTTT. Protein sequence: CASSQDRGILPQHF.

The chain couples TRBV5-5 to TRBJ2-7, with D possibly TRBD1 on 6 matching bases. This CDR3 has 15 amino acids. V gave up 2 bases and J gave up 1 base, with 13 bases separating them. Germline CDR1 and CDR2: SGHKS and YYEKEE (reference sequence). The CDR3 DNA sequence: TGTGCCAGCAGCTTCGCAGGGGACGGATCCTACGAGCAGTACTTC. This codes for CASSFAGDGSYEQYF.

This clonotype was observed a handful of times. The V call is TRBV19, the J call TRBJ2-7; D is possibly TRBD1 (6 bases). Germline V gene lookup returns CDR1 LNHDA and CDR2 SQIVND (reference sequence). The CDR3 contains 16 residues. V shed 3 bases and J shed 4 bases, with 19 bases lying between them. The CDR3 nucleotides are TGTGCCAGTAGTATCAAGTGGTCGCCAGGGGTGTACGAGCAGTACGTC. This gives the protein CASSIKWSPGVYEQYV.

The rearrangement joins TRBV2 to TRBJ2-2; the D is unclear. CDR1 SNHLY and CDR2 FYNNEI come from the germline V gene. The CDR3 spans 13 residues. With 6 bases removed from V and 9 bases from J, the gap between germline ends came to 14 bases. The CDR3 DNA follows: TGTGCCAGCAGGCCAGTTTCTGGCCGGGAGCTGTTTTTT. Translating it yields CASRPVSGRELFF.

This clonotype occurred a few times. The gene calls are TRBV19 and TRBJ1-2; 7 bases are shared with TRBD1. From germline, CDR1 is LNHDA and CDR2 SQIVND (reference sequence). This CDR3 comprises 14 residues. Trimming at V came to 9 bases and at J to 1 base, leaving 8 bases not matched to a gene. CDR3 bases: TGTGCCAGCCGAAGGCAGGGGGGTAACTATGGCTACACCTTC. Protein product: CASRRQGGNYGYTF.

This clonotype was seen ten or more times. The chain is built from TRBV10-3 and TRBJ2-7; D may be TRBD2 (6 bases). This CDR3 is 13 amino acids long. Germline V gives CDR1 ENHRY, CDR2 SYGVKD. V dropped 8 bases and J dropped 3 bases, with 14 bases sitting between them. This chain's CDR3 is CAIVWGEYYEQYF. DNA for the CDR3: TGTGCCATCGTATGGGGGGAATACTACGAGCAGTACTTC.

The chain employs TRBV6-2 or TRBV6-3 and TRBJ2-5, with D possibly matching TRBD1 (6 bases). This CDR3 contains 13 residues. V lost 8 bases and J lost 2, with 12 bases in between. The V gene's germline CDR1 is MNHEY and CDR2 SVGEGT. The CDR3, as DNA: TGTGCCAGCGGGGACAATAGGCAAGAGACCCAGTACTTC. Protein: CASGDNRQETQYF.

In its sample, this clonotype was seen a few times. The chain is built from TRBV4-1 and TRBJ1-5; D not certain. Germline-derived CDR1 and CDR2 are MGHRA and YSYEKL. The CDR3 covers 15 residues. Trimming left V 0 bases short and J 11 bases short, with 17 bases between. In DNA form, the CDR3 reads TGCGCCAGCAGCCAAGATCGTTACACCGGTCGGGCCCAGCATTTT. Encoded protein: CASSQDRYTGRAQHF.